This T cell receptor (beta chain) was found in a study of cytomegalovirus exposure and HLA in healthy donors. Study-wide context: Earlier findings included roughly 120 million unique TCR beta sequences obtained from some 180 million T cells. Points from the study as a whole: Sequencing likely generated an artifact that appeared as a cluster of highly shared sequence variants.

This clone was observed a few times. The antigen is unknown. V lost 5 bases, J lost 5 bases, and 22 bases lay in between. The CDR3 has 16 amino acids. Germline V gives CDR1 MGHRA, CDR2 YSYEKL. PCR used 60 Vbeta primers and 13 Jbeta primers. Profiling relied on immunoSEQ multiplex PCR, and the TCRdb table lists in-frame clones only, not all of them. The sample holds under 60,000 clones, 60% to 80% seen once. Sequencing was performed on PBMCs. This rearrangement joins TRBV4-1 to TRBJ2-7; a weak D match, TRBD2 (6 bases). This TCR came from a woman aged 40 to 49 in good health and CMV-seropositive. CDR3 DNA sequence: TGCGCCAGCAGCAAACTTCCGGGACCCCCGGGGGACGAGCAGTACTTC. This encodes CASSKLPGPPGDEQYF.